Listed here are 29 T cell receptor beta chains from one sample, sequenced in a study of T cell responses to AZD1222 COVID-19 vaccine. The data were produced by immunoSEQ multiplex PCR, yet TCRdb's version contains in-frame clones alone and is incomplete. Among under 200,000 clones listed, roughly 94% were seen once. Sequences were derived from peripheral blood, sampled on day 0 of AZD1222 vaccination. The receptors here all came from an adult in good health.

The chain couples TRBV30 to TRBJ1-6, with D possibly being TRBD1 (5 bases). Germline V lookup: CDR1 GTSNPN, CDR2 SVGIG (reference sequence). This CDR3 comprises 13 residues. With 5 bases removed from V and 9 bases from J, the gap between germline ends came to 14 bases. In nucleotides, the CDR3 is TGTGCCTGGGGACAAAGGGAGGCTTCACCCCTCCACTTT. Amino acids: CAWGQREASPLHF.

CDR3 region: CASSEPPPDTQYF. The CDR3 DNA reads TGTGCCAGCAGTGAACCCCCCCCAGATACGCAGTATTTT. The rearrangement joins TRBV6-1 to TRBJ2-3; D gene unclear. The V end was cut by 2 bases, the J end by 4 bases, with 7 bases between. Per the germline V gene, CDR1 is MNHNS and CDR2 is SASEGT. The CDR3 covers 13 residues.

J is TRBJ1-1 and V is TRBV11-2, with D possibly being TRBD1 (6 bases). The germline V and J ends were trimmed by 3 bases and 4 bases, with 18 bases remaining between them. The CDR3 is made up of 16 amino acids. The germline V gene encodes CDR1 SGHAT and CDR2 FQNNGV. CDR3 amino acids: CASSFGQLNRVTEAFF. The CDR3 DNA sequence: TGTGCCAGCAGCTTCGGCCAGCTTAACAGGGTCACTGAAGCTTTCTTT.

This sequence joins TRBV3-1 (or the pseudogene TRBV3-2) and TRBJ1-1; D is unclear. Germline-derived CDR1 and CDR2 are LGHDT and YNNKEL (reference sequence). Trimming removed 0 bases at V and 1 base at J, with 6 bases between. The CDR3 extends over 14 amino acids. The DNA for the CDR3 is TGTGCCAGCAGCCAAGACAGTCGGAACACTGAAGCTTTCTTT. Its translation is CASSQDSRNTEAFF.

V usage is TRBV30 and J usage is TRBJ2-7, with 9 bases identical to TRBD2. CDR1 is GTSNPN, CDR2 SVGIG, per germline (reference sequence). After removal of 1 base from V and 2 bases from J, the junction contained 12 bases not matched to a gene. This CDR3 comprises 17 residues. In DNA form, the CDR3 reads TGTGCCTGGAGTGGAGGCTTCGGGCGGGAGGGGCCCTACGAGCAGTACTTC. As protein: CAWSGGFGREGPYEQYF.

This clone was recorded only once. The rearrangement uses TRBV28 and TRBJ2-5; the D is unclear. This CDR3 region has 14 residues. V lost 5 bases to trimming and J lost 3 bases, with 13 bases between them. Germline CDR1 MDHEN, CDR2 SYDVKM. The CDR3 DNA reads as TGTGCCAGCAGTGACCCTTCTGGGGAAGAGACCCAGTACTTC. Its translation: CASSDPSGEETQYF.

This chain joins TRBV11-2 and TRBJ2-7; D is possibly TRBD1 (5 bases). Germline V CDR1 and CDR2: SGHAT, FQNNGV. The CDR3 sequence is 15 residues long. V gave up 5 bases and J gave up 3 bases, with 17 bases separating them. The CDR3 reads CASSPGANRFYEQYF. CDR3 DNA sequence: TGTGCCAGCAGCCCTGGGGCTAACCGATTCTACGAGCAGTACTTC.

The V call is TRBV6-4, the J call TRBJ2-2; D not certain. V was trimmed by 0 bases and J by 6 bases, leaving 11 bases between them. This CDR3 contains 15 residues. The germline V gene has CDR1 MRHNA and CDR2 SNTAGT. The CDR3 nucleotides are TGTGCCAGCAGTGACTCTTGGCAGGCACCCGGGGAGCTGTTTTTT. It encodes CASSDSWQAPGELFF.

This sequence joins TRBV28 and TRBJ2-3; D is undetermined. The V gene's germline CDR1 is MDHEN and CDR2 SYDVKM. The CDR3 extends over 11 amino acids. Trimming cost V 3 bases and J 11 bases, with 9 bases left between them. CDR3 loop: CASSLANKQYF. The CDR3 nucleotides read TGTGCCAGCAGTTTGGCTAATAAGCAGTATTTT.

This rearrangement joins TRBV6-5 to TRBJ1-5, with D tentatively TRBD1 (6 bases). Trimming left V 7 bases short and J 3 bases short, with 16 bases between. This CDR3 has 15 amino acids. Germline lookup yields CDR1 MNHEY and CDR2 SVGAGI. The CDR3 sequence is CASILTGSSNQPQHF. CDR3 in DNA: TGTGCCAGCATCCTGACAGGCTCCTCCAATCAGCCCCAGCATTTT.

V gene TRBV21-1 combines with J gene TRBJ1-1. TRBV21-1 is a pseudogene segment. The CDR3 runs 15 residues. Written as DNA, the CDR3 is TGTGCCAGCAGCAAAGGGCTTCCTTTTTGCGGGCGGGCTTTCTTT. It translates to CASSKGLPFCGRAFF.

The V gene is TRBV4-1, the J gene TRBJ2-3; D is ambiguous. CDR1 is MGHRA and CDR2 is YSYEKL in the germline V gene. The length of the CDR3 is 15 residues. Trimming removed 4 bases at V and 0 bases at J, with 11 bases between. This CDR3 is CASSPLGTSTDTQYF. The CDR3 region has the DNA TGCGCCAGCAGCCCGCTGGGCACCAGCACAGATACGCAGTATTTT.

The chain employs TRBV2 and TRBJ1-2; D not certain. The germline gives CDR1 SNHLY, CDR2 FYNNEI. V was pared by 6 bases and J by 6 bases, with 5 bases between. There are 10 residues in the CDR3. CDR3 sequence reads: CASRRDGYTF. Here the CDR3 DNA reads TGTGCCAGCAGAAGAGATGGCTACACCTTC.

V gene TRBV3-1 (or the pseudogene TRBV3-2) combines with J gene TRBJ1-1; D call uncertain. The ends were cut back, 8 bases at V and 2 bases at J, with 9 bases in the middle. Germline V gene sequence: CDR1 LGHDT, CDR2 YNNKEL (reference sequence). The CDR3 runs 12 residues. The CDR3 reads CASFDQNTEAFF. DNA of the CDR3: TGTGCCAGCTTCGACCAAAACACTGAAGCTTTCTTT.

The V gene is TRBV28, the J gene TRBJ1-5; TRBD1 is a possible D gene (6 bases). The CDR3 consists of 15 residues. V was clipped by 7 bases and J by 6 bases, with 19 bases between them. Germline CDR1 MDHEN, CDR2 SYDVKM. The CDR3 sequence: CASKIRGVGSQPQHF. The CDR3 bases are TGTGCCAGCAAGATAAGGGGGGTTGGTAGTCAGCCCCAGCATTTT.

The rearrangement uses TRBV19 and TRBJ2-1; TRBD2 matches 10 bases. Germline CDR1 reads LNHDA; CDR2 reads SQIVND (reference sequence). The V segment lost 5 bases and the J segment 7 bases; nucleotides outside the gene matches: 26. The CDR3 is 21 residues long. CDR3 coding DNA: TGTGCCAGTAGTCTTAGGTTGGGGGCTAGCGGGAGTCGGCGTGGGGGTAATGAGCAGTTCTTC. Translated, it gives CASSLRLGASGSRRGGNEQFF.

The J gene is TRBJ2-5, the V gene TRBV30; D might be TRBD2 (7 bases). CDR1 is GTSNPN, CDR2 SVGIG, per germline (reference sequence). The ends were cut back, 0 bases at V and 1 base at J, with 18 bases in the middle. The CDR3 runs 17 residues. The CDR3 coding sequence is TGTGCCTGGAGTGTAGGGGTGAGGGGAGGGGGCCAAGAGACCCAGTACTTC. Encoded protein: CAWSVGVRGGGQETQYF.

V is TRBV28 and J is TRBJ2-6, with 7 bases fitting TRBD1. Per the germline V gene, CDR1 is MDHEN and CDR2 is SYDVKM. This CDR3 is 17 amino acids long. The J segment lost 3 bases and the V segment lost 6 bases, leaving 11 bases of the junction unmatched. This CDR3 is CASSPSTGESGANVLTF. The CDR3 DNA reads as TGTGCCAGCAGCCCTTCCACAGGGGAGAGTGGGGCCAACGTCCTGACTTTC.

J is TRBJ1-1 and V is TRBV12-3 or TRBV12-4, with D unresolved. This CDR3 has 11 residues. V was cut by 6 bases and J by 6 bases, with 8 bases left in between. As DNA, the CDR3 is TGTGCCAGCAGCCGGGTCCCTGAAGCTTTCTTT. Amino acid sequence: CASSRVPEAFF.

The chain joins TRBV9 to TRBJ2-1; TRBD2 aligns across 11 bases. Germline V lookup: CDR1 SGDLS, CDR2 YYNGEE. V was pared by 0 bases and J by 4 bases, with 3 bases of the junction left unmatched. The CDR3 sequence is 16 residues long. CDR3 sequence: CASSVEGLAVYNEQFF. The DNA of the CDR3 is TGTGCCAGCAGCGTAGAGGGACTAGCGGTATACAATGAGCAGTTCTTC.

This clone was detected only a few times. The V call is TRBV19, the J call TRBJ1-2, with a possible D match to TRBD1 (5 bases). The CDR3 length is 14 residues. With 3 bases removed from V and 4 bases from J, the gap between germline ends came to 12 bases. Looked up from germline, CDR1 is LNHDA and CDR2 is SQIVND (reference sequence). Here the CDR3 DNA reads TGTGCCAGTAGTATTGGGACGGACACCTATGGCTACACCTTC. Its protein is CASSIGTDTYGYTF.

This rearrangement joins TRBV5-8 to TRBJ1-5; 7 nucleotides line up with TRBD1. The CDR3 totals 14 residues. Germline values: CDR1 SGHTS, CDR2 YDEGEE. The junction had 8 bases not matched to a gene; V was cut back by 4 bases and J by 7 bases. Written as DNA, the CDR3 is TGTGCCAGCAGCCCAGGGACAGCCGTACAGCCCCAGCATTTT. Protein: CASSPGTAVQPQHF.

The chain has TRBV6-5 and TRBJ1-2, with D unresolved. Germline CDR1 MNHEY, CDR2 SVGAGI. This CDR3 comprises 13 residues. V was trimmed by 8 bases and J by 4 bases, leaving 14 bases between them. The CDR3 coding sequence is TGTGCCAGCGGCCGGCAGCAAGTCTATGGCTACACCTTC. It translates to CASGRQQVYGYTF.

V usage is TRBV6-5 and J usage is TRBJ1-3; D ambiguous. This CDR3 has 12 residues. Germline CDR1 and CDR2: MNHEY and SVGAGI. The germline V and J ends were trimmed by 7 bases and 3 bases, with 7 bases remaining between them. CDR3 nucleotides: TGTGCCAGCACCGCAAGTGGAAACACCATATATTTT. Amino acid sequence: CASTASGNTIYF.

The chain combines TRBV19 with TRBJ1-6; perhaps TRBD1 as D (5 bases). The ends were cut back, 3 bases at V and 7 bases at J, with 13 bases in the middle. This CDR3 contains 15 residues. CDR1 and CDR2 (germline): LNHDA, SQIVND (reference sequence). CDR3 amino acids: CASSIGASGNSPLHF. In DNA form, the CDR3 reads TGTGCCAGTAGTATCGGGGCGTCCGGGAATTCACCCCTCCACTTT.

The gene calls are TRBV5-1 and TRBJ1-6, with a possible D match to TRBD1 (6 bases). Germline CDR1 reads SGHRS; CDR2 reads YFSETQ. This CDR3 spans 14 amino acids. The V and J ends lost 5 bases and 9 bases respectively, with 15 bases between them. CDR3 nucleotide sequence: TGCGCCAGCAGTAACGGGACAAGGAGTTCACCCCTCCACTTT. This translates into CASSNGTRSSPLHF.

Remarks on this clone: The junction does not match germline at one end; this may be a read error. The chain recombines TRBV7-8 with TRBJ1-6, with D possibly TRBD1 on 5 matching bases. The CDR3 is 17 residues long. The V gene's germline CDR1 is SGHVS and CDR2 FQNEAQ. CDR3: CASSLRLGASHNSPLHF. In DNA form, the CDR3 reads TGTGCCAGCAGCTTGAGATTAGGGGCCTCCCATAATTCACCCCTCCACTTT.

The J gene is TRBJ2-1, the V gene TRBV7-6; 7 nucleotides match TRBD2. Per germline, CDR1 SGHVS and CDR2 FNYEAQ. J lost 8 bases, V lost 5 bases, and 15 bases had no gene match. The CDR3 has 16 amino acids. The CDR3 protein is CASSPPGSGPGHEQFF. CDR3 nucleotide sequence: TGTGCCAGCAGCCCCCCGGGTAGCGGGCCGGGTCATGAGCAGTTCTTC.

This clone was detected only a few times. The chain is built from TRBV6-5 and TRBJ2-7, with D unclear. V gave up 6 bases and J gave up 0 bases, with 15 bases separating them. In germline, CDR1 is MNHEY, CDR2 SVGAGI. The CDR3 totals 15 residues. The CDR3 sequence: CASRDAWKSSYEQYF. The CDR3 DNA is TGTGCCAGCAGGGACGCCTGGAAAAGCTCCTACGAGCAGTACTTC.